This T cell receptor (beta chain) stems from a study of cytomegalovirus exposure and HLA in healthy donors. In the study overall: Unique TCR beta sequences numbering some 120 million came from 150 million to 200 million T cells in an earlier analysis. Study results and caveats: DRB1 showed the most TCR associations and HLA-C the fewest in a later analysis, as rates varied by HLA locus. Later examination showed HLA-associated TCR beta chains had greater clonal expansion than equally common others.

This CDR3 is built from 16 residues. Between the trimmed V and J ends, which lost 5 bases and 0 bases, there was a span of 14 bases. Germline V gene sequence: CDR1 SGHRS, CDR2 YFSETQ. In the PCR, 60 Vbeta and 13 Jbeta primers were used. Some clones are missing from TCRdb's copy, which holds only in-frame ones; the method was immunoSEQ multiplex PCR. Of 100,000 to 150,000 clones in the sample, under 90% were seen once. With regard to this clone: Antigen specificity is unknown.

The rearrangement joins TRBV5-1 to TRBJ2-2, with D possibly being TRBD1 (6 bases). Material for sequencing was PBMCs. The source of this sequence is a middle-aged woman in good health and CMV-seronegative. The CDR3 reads CASSLGWTANTGELFF. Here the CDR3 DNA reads TGCGCCAGCAGTCTGGGGTGGACAGCGAACACCGGGGAGCTGTTTTTT. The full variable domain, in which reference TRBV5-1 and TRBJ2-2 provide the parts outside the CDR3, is KAGVTQTPRYLIKTRGQQVTLSCSPISGHRSVSWYQQTPGQGLQFLFEYFSETQRNKGNFPGRFSGRQFSNSRSEMNVSTLELGDSALYLCASSLGWTANTGELFFGEGSRLTVL.